These 32 T cell receptor beta chains came from one sample sequenced in a study of PD-L1 blockade in urothelial cancer. Here immunoSEQ multiplex PCR was the method, and the copy in TCRdb shows in-frame clones only, minus some. The sample records around 19,000 clones, around 81% being singletons. Regarding time point: peripheral blood 6 weeks after treatment start. This specimen consisted of PBMCs, obtained around atezolizumab (anti-PD-L1) treatment. The receptor set was obtained from a man aged 50 or older with urothelial cancer.

This clone has a single count. The chain is built from TRBV13 and TRBJ2-4, with 10 positions matching TRBD1. Looked up from germline, CDR1 is PRHDT and CDR2 is FYEKMQ (reference sequence). The J segment lost 6 bases and the V segment lost 0 bases, leaving 5 bases of the junction unmatched. The CDR3 covers 16 residues. The CDR3 DNA sequence: TGTGCCAGCAGCTTAGGGACAGGGGGCGCCGGAAACATTCAGTACTTC. Protein: CASSLGTGGAGNIQYF.

V and J are TRBV2 and TRBJ2-7; 7 bases are shared with TRBD2. Per the germline V gene, CDR1 is SNHLY and CDR2 is FYNNEI. The V gene end was trimmed by 3 bases and the J gene end by 1 base; junction bases not matched to a gene: 6. The CDR3 loop spans 15 amino acids. CDR3 nucleotide sequence: TGTGCCAGCAGTGAGCGGGGGTCGCCTTCCTACGAGCAGTACTTC. It is translated as CASSERGSPSYEQYF.

The V and J genes are TRBV19 and TRBJ2-3; perhaps TRBD1 as D (6 bases). This CDR3 has 14 amino acids. Germline loops: CDR1 LNHDA, CDR2 SQIVND (reference sequence). Trimming stripped 4 bases from V and 6 bases from J, with 14 bases between. The CDR3 spells CASSTSTGLDTQYF. The CDR3 DNA reads as TGTGCCAGTAGTACTTCGACAGGACTGGATACGCAGTATTTT. Looking up the rest from reference TRBV19 and TRBJ2-3 gives the full variable domain: DGGITQSPKYLFRKEGQNVTLSCEQNLNHDAMYWYRQDPGQGLRLIYYSQIVNDFQKGDIAEGYSVSREKKESFPLTVTSAQKNPTAFYLCASSTSTGLDTQYFGPGTRLTVL.

This chain uses TRBV5-1 with TRBJ2-1, with a tentative D call TRBD1 (6 bases). V lost 7 bases and J lost 1, with 9 bases in between. Germline CDR1 SGHRS, CDR2 YFSETQ. The CDR3 has 13 amino acids. The DNA of the CDR3 is TGCGCCAGCCGACAGGCTTCCTACAATGAGCAGTTCTTC. This codes for CASRQASYNEQFF.

The rearrangement uses TRBV5-4 and TRBJ2-2, with 7 bases that match TRBD1. Unmatched junction bases numbered 9, after V lost 0 bases and J lost 4 bases. Germline V CDR1 and CDR2: SGHNT, YYREEE (reference sequence). This CDR3 comprises 17 residues. CDR3 coding DNA: TGTGCCAGCAGCTTGGGACAGGGTACCCGCGTCACCGGGGAGCTGTTTTTT. This encodes CASSLGQGTRVTGELFF.

The chain combines TRBV6-5 with TRBJ1-6; the match to TRBD1 covers 7 bases. This CDR3 is built from 14 residues. The germline CDR1 and CDR2 sequences are MNHEY and SVGAGI. Trimming at V came to 7 bases and at J to 7 bases, leaving 7 bases not matched to a gene. The DNA of the CDR3 is TGTGCCAGCACTCCGGGACAGTCAAATTCACCCCTCCACTTT. Protein product: CASTPGQSNSPLHF.

CDR3 sequence reads: CASSLGNSGDEQFF. The CDR3 DNA reads as TGTGCCAGCAGCTTAGGCAACAGCGGCGATGAGCAGTTCTTC. V gene TRBV13 combines with J gene TRBJ2-1; a weak D match, TRBD2 (5 bases). V was shortened by 0 bases and J by 8 bases, with 11 bases between the two germline ends. Germline V lookup: CDR1 PRHDT, CDR2 FYEKMQ (reference sequence). The CDR3 is 14 residues long.

This chain links TRBV5-1 with TRBJ2-5; the match to TRBD1 covers 8 bases. The trim removed 4 bases at V and 5 bases at J, leaving 13 bases unmatched. CDR3 length equals 16 residues. Per the germline V gene, CDR1 is SGHRS and CDR2 is YFSETQ. This chain's CDR3 is CASSAPDRVGRETQYF. The CDR3, as DNA: TGCGCCAGCAGCGCCCCGGACAGGGTTGGGCGGGAGACCCAGTACTTC.

This chain links TRBV5-6 with TRBJ1-2, with D perhaps matching TRBD1 (5 bases). V gave up 0 bases and J gave up 8 bases, with 14 bases separating them. The CDR3 is made up of 14 amino acids. CDR1 SGHDT and CDR2 YYEEEE come from the germline V gene. The CDR3 region is CASSLGRTGVGYTF. CDR3 nucleotides: TGTGCCAGCAGCTTGGGCAGGACGGGGGTCGGCTACACCTTC.

This clone has only a few counts. This same CDR3 is encoded by further DNA sequences in the sample. The rearrangement links TRBV29-1 to TRBJ2-3; 9 bases match TRBD1. The CDR3 runs 15 residues. V lost 7 bases to trimming and J lost 4 bases; unmatched junction nucleotides: 12. CDR1 is SQVTM, CDR2 ANQGSEA, per germline. CDR3 nucleotide sequence: TGCAGCGATGCACCCCGGGACAGGGACCCAGATACGCAGTATTTT. Translating gives CSDAPRDRDPDTQYF.

The chain is built from TRBV19 and TRBJ2-7; possible D gene TRBD2, 5 bases. This CDR3 comprises 13 residues. Germline V gene data show CDR1 as LNHDA and CDR2 as SQIVND (reference sequence). V was pared by 6 bases and J by 2 bases, with 11 bases between. DNA for the CDR3: TGTGCCAGTAGGGGGAGCGGAACCTACGAGCAGTACTTC. It specifies CASRGSGTYEQYF.

This clone was seen once. The V gene is TRBV18, the J gene TRBJ2-5, with 7 positions matching TRBD2. CDR3 size: 13 residues. Germline V gives CDR1 KGHSH, CDR2 LQKENI. The trim removed 7 bases at V and 1 base at J, leaving 3 bases unmatched. The CDR3 reads CASLGTIQETQYF. In DNA, the CDR3 is TGTGCCAGCTTAGGGACTATCCAAGAGACCCAGTACTTC.

This chain joins TRBV7-3 and TRBJ2-1; D ambiguous. CDR1 SGHTA and CDR2 FQGTGA come from the germline V gene. The CDR3 has 13 amino acids. V lost 5 bases to trimming and J lost 11 bases, with 16 bases between them. The CDR3 DNA sequence: TGTGCCAGCAGCGCCAAAGGATCCACTAAGCAGTTCTTC. Protein product: CASSAKGSTKQFF.

Here the CDR3 reads CASSLVATETYEQYV. The CDR3 bases are TGTGCCAGCAGCTTAGTAGCGACCGAAACCTACGAGCAGTACGTC. The chain uses TRBV7-2 and TRBJ2-7; D perhaps matches TRBD2 (5 bases). Trimming stripped 1 base from V and 2 bases from J, with 12 bases between. Per germline, CDR1 SGHTA and CDR2 FQGNSA. CDR3 length: 15 amino acids.

The chain is built from TRBV7-9 and TRBJ1-4; 10 bases map to TRBD1. The CDR3 consists of 15 residues. Germline CDR1 reads SEHNR; CDR2 reads FQNEAQ (reference sequence). The ends lost 5 bases at V and 5 bases at J; junction bases unmatched: 5. In nucleotides, the CDR3 is TGTGCCAGCAGCATCGGACAGGGGGGAAATGAAAAACTGTTTTTT. The encoded protein is CASSIGQGGNEKLFF.

This clone has a handful of counts. The chain recombines TRBV7-3 with TRBJ2-7, with TRBD2 as a possible D gene (6 bases). The germline V gene encodes CDR1 SGHTA and CDR2 FQGTGA. Trimming removed 4 bases from V and 2 bases from J, with 12 bases in between. This CDR3 spans 14 amino acids. The CDR3 sequence is CASSSGTDTYEQYF. The DNA of the CDR3 is TGTGCCAGCAGCTCCGGGACTGATACCTACGAGCAGTACTTC.

This chain uses TRBV30 with TRBJ2-7; perhaps TRBD2 as D (6 bases). This CDR3 region has 15 residues. Trimming took 2 bases from V and 0 from J, leaving 14 bases between them. From germline, CDR1 is GTSNPN and CDR2 SVGIG (reference sequence). The CDR3 loop is CAWSPFSGYSYEQYF. Written as DNA, the CDR3 is TGTGCCTGGAGTCCTTTTAGCGGATACTCCTACGAGCAGTACTTC.

On this clone itself: Other nucleotide sequences in the sample specify the same CDR3. The chain carries TRBV5-1 and TRBJ2-3; TRBD2 agrees at 8 bases. The CDR3 runs to 16 residues. The ends lost 0 bases at V and 0 bases at J; junction bases unmatched: 3. CDR1 is SGHRS, CDR2 YFSETQ, per germline. CDR3 sequence reads: CASSLDLAGSTDTQYF. Here the CDR3 DNA reads TGCGCCAGCAGCTTGGATTTAGCGGGGAGCACAGATACGCAGTATTTT.

The rearrangement uses TRBV7-2 and TRBJ1-1; D call uncertain. Germline V gene lookup returns CDR1 SGHTA and CDR2 FQGNSA. V was cut by 5 bases and J by 4 bases, with 11 bases left in between. This CDR3 contains 13 residues. DNA of the CDR3: TGTGCCAGCAGCACCGCGATTATCACTGAAGCTTTCTTT. It yields the protein CASSTAIITEAFF.

This clone appeared a single time. The chain employs TRBV4-2 and TRBJ1-1, with 8 bases matching TRBD1. This CDR3 contains 15 residues. From germline, CDR1 is LGHNA and CDR2 YNFKEQ. After removal of 4 bases from V and 0 bases from J, the junction contained 4 bases not matched to a gene. The CDR3 DNA reads TGTGCCAGCAGCCCGACAGGGGCCTTGAACACTGAAGCTTTCTTT. Translating it yields CASSPTGALNTEAFF.

The chain carries TRBV7-9 and TRBJ2-2, with 13 bases identical to TRBD2. The J segment lost 2 bases and the V segment lost 7 bases, leaving 4 bases of the junction unmatched. Germline loops: CDR1 SEHNR, CDR2 FQNEAQ (reference sequence). The CDR3 consists of 16 residues. The CDR3 bases are TGTGCCAGCACCCGGACTAGCGGGGGCAACACCGGGGAGCTGTTTTTT. Protein product: CASTRTSGGNTGELFF.

V usage is TRBV7-2 and J usage is TRBJ2-7; no firm D call. CDR1 and CDR2 from the germline V gene are SGHTA and FQGNSA. V gave up 5 bases and J gave up 2 bases, with 10 bases separating them. The CDR3 runs to 13 residues. The DNA for the CDR3 is TGTGCCAGCAGCCTGAACAGAGCCTACGAGCAGTACTTC. As protein: CASSLNRAYEQYF.

The chain is built from TRBV6-8 and TRBJ1-1; D is undetermined. V shed 8 bases and J shed 3 bases, with 7 bases lying between them. CDR1 is MNHGY and CDR2 is SAAAGT in the germline V gene. The CDR3 sequence is 11 residues long. The CDR3 sequence is CASLAHTEAFF. The CDR3 DNA is TGTGCCAGCCTAGCTCACACTGAAGCTTTCTTT.

This chain links TRBV19 with TRBJ2-1; D is perhaps TRBD1 (5 bases). Trimming removed 6 bases from V and 0 bases from J, with 9 bases in between. This CDR3 comprises 14 residues. The germline gives CDR1 LNHDA, CDR2 SQIVND (reference sequence). Here the CDR3 reads CASRYRSSYNEQFF. The CDR3 nucleotides are TGTGCCAGTAGGTACAGGAGCTCCTACAATGAGCAGTTCTTC.

This sequence joins TRBV6-4 and TRBJ1-1; TRBD1 is a possible D gene (5 bases). V lost 2 bases to trimming and J lost 2 bases, with 12 bases between them. The length of the CDR3 is 15 residues. Germline-derived CDR1 and CDR2 are MRHNA and SNTAGT. CDR3 residues: CASSDKAGGNTEAFF. In nucleotides, the CDR3 is TGTGCCAGCAGTGACAAGGCGGGGGGAAACACTGAAGCTTTCTTT.

CDR3 residues: CASSFPRGTQYF. The CDR3 DNA is TGTGCCAGCAGTTTCCCAAGAGGTACGCAGTATTTT. The chain carries TRBV28 and TRBJ2-3; D gene unclear. CDR3 length equals 12 residues. V was trimmed by 3 bases and J by 8 bases, leaving 9 bases between them. The V gene's germline CDR1 is MDHEN and CDR2 SYDVKM. Full variable domain (rest looked up from reference TRBV28 and TRBJ2-3): DVKVTQSSRYLVKRTGEKVFLECVQDMDHENMFWYRQDPGLGLRLIYFSYDVKMKEKGDIPEGYSVSREKKERFSLILESASTNQTSMYLCASSFPRGTQYFGPGTRLTVL.

The V gene is TRBV4-1, the J gene TRBJ1-5; 7 positions agree with TRBD1. CDR1 is MGHRA and CDR2 is YSYEKL in the germline V gene. The V segment lost 0 bases and the J segment 1 base; nucleotides outside the gene matches: 6. The length of the CDR3 is 17 residues. The CDR3 DNA sequence: TGCGCCAGCAGCCAAGATCTGTCAGGGGGAAGCAATCAGCCCCAGCATTTT. Its translation is CASSQDLSGGSNQPQHF.

This chain connects TRBV5-1 to TRBJ2-1, with 13 bases matching TRBD2. The germline gives CDR1 SGHRS, CDR2 YFSETQ. The CDR3 sequence is 15 residues long. With 2 bases clipped from V and 6 bases from J, the junction kept 2 bases outside the gene matches. CDR3 sequence: CASSLLAGGPNEQFF. The CDR3 nucleotides are TGCGCCAGCAGCTTACTAGCGGGAGGGCCCAATGAGCAGTTCTTC.

The chain carries TRBV6-6 and TRBJ2-5; D might be TRBD1 (6 bases). CDR3 length: 16 amino acids. V shed 0 bases and J shed 3 bases, with 14 bases lying between them. Germline V gives CDR1 MNHNY, CDR2 SVGAGI (reference sequence). The CDR3 sequence is CASSYSSGTRKETQYF. The CDR3 DNA reads as TGTGCCAGCAGTTACTCTTCCGGGACAAGGAAAGAGACCCAGTACTTC.

V is TRBV7-3 and J is TRBJ2-7; TRBD1 aligns across 7 bases. Germline CDR1 SGHTA, CDR2 FQGTGA. The V and J ends lost 2 bases and 0 bases, in that order; junction bases with no gene match: 4. The CDR3 covers 15 residues. Written as DNA, the CDR3 is TGTGCCAGCAGCTTAGGACAGGCCAGCTCCTACGAGCAGTACTTC. It is translated as CASSLGQASSYEQYF.

V gene TRBV2 combines with J gene TRBJ1-6; D is uncertain. Per germline, CDR1 SNHLY and CDR2 FYNNEI. The CDR3 runs to 15 residues. The V gene lost 0 bases and the J gene lost 3 bases, with 6 bases spanning the gap. CDR3 bases: TGTGCCAGCAGTGAAGCCCCCAGCTATAATTCACCCCTCCACTTT. The encoded protein is CASSEAPSYNSPLHF.

The rearrangement links TRBV29-1 to TRBJ1-1, with D hard to call. V was shortened by 4 bases and J by 2 bases, with 8 bases between the two germline ends. From germline, CDR1 is SQVTM and CDR2 ANQGSEA. The CDR3 contains 12 residues. CDR3 in DNA: TGCAGCGTTGTTCTAGGTAACACTGAAGCTTTCTTT. As protein: CSVVLGNTEAFF.